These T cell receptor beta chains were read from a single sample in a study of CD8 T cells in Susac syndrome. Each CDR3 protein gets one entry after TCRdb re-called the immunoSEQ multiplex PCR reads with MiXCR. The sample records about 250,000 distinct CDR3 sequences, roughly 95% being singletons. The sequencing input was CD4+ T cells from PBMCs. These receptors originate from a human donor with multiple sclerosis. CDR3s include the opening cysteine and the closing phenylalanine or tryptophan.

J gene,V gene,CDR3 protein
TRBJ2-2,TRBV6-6,CAVGQGSTGELFF
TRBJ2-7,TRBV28,CASSLTGLAYEQYF
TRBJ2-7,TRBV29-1,CSVRDRGVEQYF
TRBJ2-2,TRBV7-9,CASTGNLHTNTGELFF
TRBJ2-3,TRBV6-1,CATSRAVRPADRGTDTQYF
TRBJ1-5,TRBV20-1,CSARGHTGGQPQHF
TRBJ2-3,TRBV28,CASSFGTGSSTDTQYF
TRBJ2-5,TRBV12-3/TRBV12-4,CASSLRSGETQYF
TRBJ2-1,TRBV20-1,CSAPTSGSFGEQFF
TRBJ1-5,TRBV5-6,CASSLGRRDDQPQHF
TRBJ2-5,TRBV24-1,CATSDPADRVETQYF
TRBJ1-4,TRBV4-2,CASSGAGAGFRKLFF
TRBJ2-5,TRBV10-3,CAIRKSGGTSGITQETQYF
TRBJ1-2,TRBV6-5,CATQNAGALDGYTF
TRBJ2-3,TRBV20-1,CSARRGATDTQYF
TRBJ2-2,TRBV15,CATSRDLARGPGELFF
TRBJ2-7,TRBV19,CASSIGPSSYEQYF
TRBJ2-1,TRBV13,CASSLLGVGEQFF
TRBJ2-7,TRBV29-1,CSVAQVTRAYEQYF
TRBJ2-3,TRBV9,CASSVGGGSADTQYF
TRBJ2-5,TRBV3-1,CASSQGAVQETQYF
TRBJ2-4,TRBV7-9,CATPGDGKNIQYF
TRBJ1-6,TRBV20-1,CSARHPGQGDSPLHF
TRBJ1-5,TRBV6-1,CASSEALGQPQHF
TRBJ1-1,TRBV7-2,CASSFAEGAGEAFF
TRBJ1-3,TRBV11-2,CASSFSGQGNTIYF
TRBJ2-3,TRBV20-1,CSARDGGGSVRAQYF
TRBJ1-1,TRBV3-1,CASSLTGTLLMNTEAFF
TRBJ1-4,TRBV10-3,CAISESRGRQEKLFF
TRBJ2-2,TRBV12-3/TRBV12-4,CASSLPQGNTGELFF
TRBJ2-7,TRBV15,CATSRDRGSPYEQYF
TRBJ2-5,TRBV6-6,CASSPSRGQETQYF